This is a list of T cell receptor beta chains from one sample in a study of radiation and T cells in renal cell carcinoma. Sequencing was performed with immunoSEQ multiplex PCR; in TCRdb, only in-frame clones are kept and a portion is missing. The sample contains about 91,000 clones, 65% to 85% of which appear only once. The input for sequencing was blood, taken from a patient whose treatment included radiotherapy and nephrectomy. Receptors originate from a man aged 55 to 70 with renal cell carcinoma. CDR3s include the opening cysteine and the closing phenylalanine or tryptophan. Each record gives: J gene, V gene, D gene, clone size, CDR3 protein, CDR3 DNA. The D gene is left open where the match is weak. Clone size appears in some rows only: once, few, many, or a class for an expanded clone.

J: TRBJ2-1; V: TRBV19; D: TRBD1; size: .; CDR3: CASSIAPGQGNEQFF; DNA: TGTGCCAGTAGTATAGCGCCGGGACAGGGCAATGAGCAGTTCTTC
J: TRBJ2-7; V: TRBV7-6; D: .; size: .; CDR3: CASSQGAGTGSYEQYF; DNA: TGTGCCAGCAGCCAGGGAGCGGGGACAGGATCCTACGAGCAGTACTTC
J: TRBJ2-6; V: TRBV7-9; D: .; size: .; CDR3: CASSLALGTGANVLTF; DNA: TGTGCCAGCAGCTTAGCGTTGGGGACCGGGGCCAACGTCCTGACTTTC
J: TRBJ2-7; V: TRBV5-6; D: TRBD2; size: .; CDR3: CASSFIRTSLHYEQYF; DNA: TGTGCCAGCAGCTTTATTAGGACTAGCCTTCACTACGAGCAGTACTTC
J: TRBJ2-6; V: TRBV5-4; D: .; size: .; CDR3: CASSLMYSANSGANVLTF; DNA: TGTGCCAGCAGCTTGATGTATAGCGCCAACTCTGGGGCCAACGTCCTGACTTTC
J: TRBJ2-3; V: TRBV5-1; D: .; size: .; CDR3: CARPWFGDTQYF; DNA: TGCGCCAGGCCGTGGTTTGGGGATACGCAGTATTTT
J: TRBJ1-1; V: TRBV4-2; D: .; size: .; CDR3: CASSHLSLAVNTEAFF; DNA: TGTGCCAGCAGCCACCTCAGTTTAGCAGTGAACACTGAAGCTTTCTTT
J: TRBJ2-7; V: TRBV30; D: TRBD1; size: once; CDR3: CAWSRTGLSYEQYF; DNA: TGTGCCTGGAGCCGGACAGGGCTATCCTACGAGCAGTACTTC
J: TRBJ1-6; V: TRBV5-1; D: .; size: .; CDR3: CASSSPGDSPLHF; DNA: TGCGCCAGCAGCTCCCCGGGAGATTCACCCCTCCACTTT
J: TRBJ1-1; V: TRBV10-3; D: .; size: .; CDR3: CAITEAGLNTEAFF; DNA: TGTGCCATCACCGAGGCAGGGTTGAACACTGAAGCTTTCTTT
J: TRBJ1-2; V: TRBV4-1; D: TRBD1; size: .; CDR3: CASSHRDRENYGYTF; DNA: TGCGCCAGCAGCCATCGGGACAGGGAGAACTATGGCTACACCTTC
J: TRBJ2-1; V: TRBV10-3; D: TRBD2; size: .; CDR3: CAIGGGLYNEQFF; DNA: TGTGCCATCGGCGGGGGACTTTACAATGAGCAGTTCTTC
J: TRBJ1-3; V: TRBV27; D: .; size: .; CDR3: CASNTGLSSGNTIYF; DNA: TGTGCCAGCAATACCGGCCTCAGCTCTGGAAACACCATATATTTT
J: TRBJ1-1; V: TRBV15; D: .; size: .; CDR3: CATSRGGGGYPTEAFF; DNA: TGTGCCACCAGCAGAGGAGGTGGGGGCTACCCCACTGAAGCTTTCTTT
J: TRBJ2-6; V: TRBV7-3; D: TRBD1; size: .; CDR3: CASSLGTGSSGANVLTF; DNA: TGTGCCAGCAGCCTCGGGACAGGCTCATCTGGGGCCAACGTCCTGACTTTC
J: TRBJ2-3; V: TRBV27; D: TRBD2; size: .; CDR3: CASRREWEDTQYF; DNA: TGTGCCAGCAGGCGGGAGTGGGAAGATACGCAGTATTTT
J: TRBJ2-1; V: TRBV25-1; D: TRBD1; size: .; CDR3: CASSEGTGVWGNEQFF; DNA: TGTGCCAGCAGTGAGGGGACAGGGGTATGGGGCAATGAGCAGTTCTTC
J: TRBJ2-1; V: TRBV10-3; D: .; size: .; CDR3: CAISREAQMLYNEQFF; DNA: TGTGCCATCAGTAGGGAGGCCCAAATGCTTTACAATGAGCAGTTCTTC
J: TRBJ1-2; V: TRBV28; D: .; size: .; CDR3: CASSFAGYYGYTF; DNA: TGTGCCAGCAGTTTCGCGGGGTATTATGGCTACACCTTC
J: TRBJ2-3; V: TRBV7-8; D: TRBD1; size: .; CDR3: CASSSDRVSTDTQYF; DNA: TGTGCCAGCAGCTCGGACAGGGTTAGCACAGATACGCAGTATTTT
J: TRBJ2-3; V: TRBV5-1; D: TRBD2; size: .; CDR3: CASSRTSGAGGRDTQYF; DNA: TGCGCCAGCAGCCGGACTTCGGGAGCGGGAGGGAGGGATACGCAGTATTTT
J: TRBJ1-2; V: TRBV10-3; D: .; size: .; CDR3: CAISDFRGTGGYGYTF; DNA: TGTGCCATCAGTGACTTTCGAGGGACTGGCGGCTATGGCTACACCTTC
J: TRBJ1-4; V: TRBV4-1; D: .; size: .; CDR3: CASSQVGGEKLFF; DNA: TGCGCCAGCAGCCAAGTAGGGGGAGAAAAACTGTTTTTT
J: TRBJ1-2; V: TRBV2; D: TRBD1; size: .; CDR3: CASSDTDRAIGYTF; DNA: TGTGCCAGCAGTGATACGGACAGGGCAATCGGCTACACCTTC
J: TRBJ2-7; V: TRBV28; D: .; size: .; CDR3: CASSLTAYEQYF; DNA: TGTGCCAGCAGTTTGACTGCTTACGAGCAGTACTTC
J: TRBJ2-2; V: TRBV28; D: .; size: .; CDR3: CASSSPRGRYTGELFF; DNA: TGTGCCAGCAGTAGCCCACGGGGGAGGTACACCGGGGAGCTGTTTTTT
J: TRBJ2-3; V: TRBV6-5; D: TRBD2; size: .; CDR3: CASSPLAGVPDTQYF; DNA: TGTGCCAGCAGTCCCCTCGCGGGAGTCCCAGATACGCAGTATTTT
J: TRBJ2-7; V: TRBV5-1; D: .; size: .; CDR3: CASSDPPYEQYF; DNA: TGCGCCAGCAGTGATCCTCCCTACGAGCAGTACTTC
J: TRBJ2-3; V: TRBV5-1; D: TRBD1; size: .; CDR3: CASSLDRGTDTQYF; DNA: TGCGCCAGCAGCTTGGACAGGGGAACAGATACGCAGTATTTT
J: TRBJ1-2; V: TRBV11-2; D: .; size: .; CDR3: CASSLSRQTYGYTF; DNA: TGTGCCAGCAGCTTATCGAGGCAGACCTATGGCTACACCTTC
J: TRBJ1-5; V: TRBV28; D: .; size: .; CDR3: CASRFPGAGSRGPQHF; DNA: TGTGCCAGCAGATTCCCGGGCGCGGGGTCGCGTGGGCCCCAGCATTTT
J: TRBJ2-3; V: TRBV5-1; D: TRBD2; size: .; CDR3: CATGGGSRTDTQYF; DNA: TGCGCCACCGGGGGGGGCAGTCGCACAGATACGCAGTATTTT
J: TRBJ2-1; V: TRBV6-4; D: .; size: .; CDR3: CASSVNLVNEQFF; DNA: TGTGCCAGCAGCGTCAATTTGGTGAATGAGCAGTTCTTC
J: TRBJ1-1; V: TRBV7-6; D: .; size: once; CDR3: CASSLGAGETEAFF; DNA: TGTGCCAGCAGCTTAGGGGCAGGGGAAACTGAAGCTTTCTTT
J: TRBJ2-7; V: TRBV13; D: TRBD2; size: .; CDR3: CASSLGTSPYEQYF; DNA: TGTGCCAGCAGCTTAGGGACTAGCCCCTACGAGCAGTACTTC
J: TRBJ2-1; V: TRBV4-3; D: .; size: .; CDR3: CASSQGPGTYNEQFF; DNA: TGCGCCAGCAGCCAAGGACCGGGCACCTACAATGAGCAGTTCTTC
J: TRBJ2-7; V: TRBV4-2; D: .; size: .; CDR3: CASSHDGSSYEQYF; DNA: TGTGCCAGCAGCCACGACGGGAGTTCCTACGAGCAGTACTTC
J: TRBJ2-7; V: TRBV28; D: TRBD2; size: .; CDR3: CATKDSAGGVDEQYF; DNA: TGTGCCACCAAGGATTCCGCGGGAGGGGTCGACGAGCAGTACTTC
J: TRBJ1-6; V: TRBV2; D: TRBD1; size: .; CDR3: CASRPDRGISPLHF; DNA: TGTGCCAGCAGGCCCGACAGGGGGATTTCACCCCTCCACTTT
J: TRBJ1-5; V: TRBV5-3; D: .; size: .; CDR3: CARSFGQGKSQPQHF; DNA: TGTGCCAGAAGCTTCGGTCAGGGGAAGAGTCAGCCCCAGCATTTT
J: TRBJ2-7; V: TRBV5-1; D: TRBD1; size: .; CDR3: CASSLGQGAREQYF; DNA: TGCGCCAGCAGCTTGGGACAGGGGGCCCGCGAGCAGTACTTC
J: TRBJ1-5; V: TRBV6-1; D: .; size: .; CDR3: CASRNGASSNQPQHF; DNA: TGTGCCAGCAGGAATGGAGCGAGTAGCAATCAGCCCCAGCATTTT
J: TRBJ2-3; V: TRBV5-1; D: TRBD1; size: .; CDR3: CASTRTGRTDTQYF; DNA: TGCGCCAGCACCCGGACAGGACGAACAGATACGCAGTATTTT
J: TRBJ1-3; V: TRBV7-9; D: TRBD1; size: .; CDR3: CASSLFVGTAVHTIYF; DNA: TGTGCCAGCAGCTTATTTGTTGGGACAGCCGTCCACACCATATATTTT
J: TRBJ1-5; V: TRBV19; D: .; size: .; CDR3: CASSIPHPGLGQPQHF; DNA: TGTGCCAGTAGTATACCTCACCCCGGGCTCGGACAGCCCCAGCATTTT
J: TRBJ2-3; V: TRBV27; D: .; size: once; CDR3: CASSFSRGLDTQYF; DNA: TGTGCCAGCAGTTTTTCTCGCGGGCTAGATACGCAGTATTTT
J: TRBJ1-5; V: TRBV11-1; D: .; size: .; CDR3: CASSATGSRNNQPQHF; DNA: TGTGCCAGCAGCGCGACAGGCTCTCGGAACAATCAGCCCCAGCATTTT
J: TRBJ2-7; V: TRBV2; D: TRBD1; size: .; CDR3: CASPRKSRDRESYEQYF; DNA: TGTGCCAGCCCCAGGAAGTCCCGGGACAGGGAATCCTACGAGCAGTACTTC
J: TRBJ2-7; V: TRBV25-1; D: .; size: few; CDR3: CASSVTGTYEQYF; DNA: TGTGCCAGCAGCGTCACAGGGACCTACGAGCAGTACTTC
J: TRBJ2-6; V: TRBV28; D: .; size: .; CDR3: CASSLPGANVLTF; DNA: TGTGCCAGCAGTTTACCTGGGGCCAACGTCCTGACTTTC
J: TRBJ2-7; V: TRBV19; D: .; size: .; CDR3: CASSSQGRGEQYF; DNA: TGTGCCAGTAGTAGTCAGGGGCGTGGAGAGCAGTACTTC
J: TRBJ2-7; V: TRBV30; D: .; size: few; CDR3: CAWSHRATYEQYF; DNA: TGTGCCTGGAGCCACAGGGCAACCTACGAGCAGTACTTC
J: TRBJ1-1; V: TRBV11-2; D: .; size: .; CDR3: CASSLGAGRGMNTEAFF; DNA: TGTGCCAGCAGCTTAGGAGCAGGGCGGGGGATGAACACTGAAGCTTTCTTT